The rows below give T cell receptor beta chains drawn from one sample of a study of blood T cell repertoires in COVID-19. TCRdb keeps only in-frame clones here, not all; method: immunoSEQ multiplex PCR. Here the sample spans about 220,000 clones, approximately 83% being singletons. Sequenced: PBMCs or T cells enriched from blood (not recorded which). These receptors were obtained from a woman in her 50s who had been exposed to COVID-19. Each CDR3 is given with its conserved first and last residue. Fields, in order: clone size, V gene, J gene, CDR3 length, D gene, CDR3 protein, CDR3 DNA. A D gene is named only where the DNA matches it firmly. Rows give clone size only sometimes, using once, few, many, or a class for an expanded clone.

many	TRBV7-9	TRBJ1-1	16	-	CASSPVHRDSSTEAFF	TGTGCCAGCAGCCCAGTCCACCGAGACAGTTCCACTGAAGCTTTCTTT
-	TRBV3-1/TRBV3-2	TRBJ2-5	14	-	CASSSRGGVETQYF	TGTGCCAGCAGCTCGAGGGGGGGCGTAGAGACCCAGTACTTC
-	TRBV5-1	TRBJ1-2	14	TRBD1	CASSQDRGVGGYTF	TGCGCCAGCAGCCAGGACAGGGGCGTGGGTGGCTACACCTTC
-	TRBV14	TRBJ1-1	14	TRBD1	CASSLGQVNTEAFF	TGTGCCAGCAGCCTAGGACAGGTGAACACTGAAGCTTTCTTT
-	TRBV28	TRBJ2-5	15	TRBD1	CASSRWDSLQETQYF	TGTGCCAGCAGTCGCTGGGACAGTCTCCAAGAGACCCAGTACTTC
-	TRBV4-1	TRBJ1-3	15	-	CASSQDWLSGNTIYF	TGCGCCAGCAGCCAAGATTGGCTCTCTGGAAACACCATATATTTT
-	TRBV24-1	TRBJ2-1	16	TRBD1	CATSDAGTGIYNEQFF	TGTGCCACCAGTGACGCCGGGACAGGGATCTACAATGAGCAGTTCTTC
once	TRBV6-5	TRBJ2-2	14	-	CASSYRGAPGELFF	TGTGCCAGCAGTTACCGGGGGGCCCCCGGGGAGCTGTTTTTT
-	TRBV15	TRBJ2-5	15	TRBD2	CATSRRGYLQETQYF	TGTGCCACCAGCCGGCGGGGGTACCTCCAAGAGACCCAGTACTTC
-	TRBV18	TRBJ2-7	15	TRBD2	CASSPRASGPYEQYF	TGTGCCAGCTCACCCCGGGCTAGCGGGCCCTACGAGCAGTACTTC
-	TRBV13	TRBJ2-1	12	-	CASSRGDNEQFF	TGTGCCAGCAGCCGCGGGGACAATGAGCAGTTCTTC
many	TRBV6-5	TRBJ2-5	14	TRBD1	CATELRGPWKTQYF	TGTGCCACAGAATTGAGGGGGCCTTGGAAGACCCAGTACTTC
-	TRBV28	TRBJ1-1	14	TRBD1	CASSRGQLNTEAFF	TGTGCCAGCAGCCGGGGACAGCTGAACACTGAAGCTTTCTTT
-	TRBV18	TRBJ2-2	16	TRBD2	CASSPKASGNTGELFF	TGTGCCAGCTCACCGAAGGCTAGCGGGAACACCGGGGAGCTGTTTTTT
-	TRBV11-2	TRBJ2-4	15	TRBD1	CASSLARGAKNIQYF	TGTGCCAGCAGCTTAGCCAGGGGGGCCAAAAACATTCAGTACTTC
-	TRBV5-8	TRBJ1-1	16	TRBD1	CASSLYGRGQETEAFF	TGTGCCAGCAGCTTGTATGGAAGGGGGCAGGAGACTGAAGCTTTCTTT
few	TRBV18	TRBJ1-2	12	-	CASSPDSPGGTF	TGTGCCAGCTCACCGGACAGTCCGGGGGGCACCTTC
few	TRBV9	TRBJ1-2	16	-	CASSVADTGRKDGYTF	TGTGCCAGCAGCGTAGCGGATACAGGCCGCAAGGATGGCTACACCTTC
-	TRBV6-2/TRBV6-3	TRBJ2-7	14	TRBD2	CASSWASGGPEQYF	TGTGCCAGCAGTTGGGCTAGCGGGGGTCCCGAGCAGTACTTC
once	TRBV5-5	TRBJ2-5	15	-	CASSHRTPYQETQYF	TGTGCCAGCAGCCACCGGACACCCTACCAAGAGACCCAGTACTTC
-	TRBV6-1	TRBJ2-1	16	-	CASSEALQGIDNEQFF	TGTGCCAGCAGTGAAGCGCTACAGGGAATCGACAATGAGCAGTTCTTC
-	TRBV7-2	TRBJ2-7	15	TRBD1	CASSSTTGSPYEQYF	TGTGCCAGCAGCTCCACGACAGGGAGCCCCTACGAGCAGTACTTC
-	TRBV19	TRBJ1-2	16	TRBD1	CASSIDQGGVSYGYTF	TGTGCCAGTAGTATAGATCAAGGGGGCGTCAGCTATGGCTACACCTTC
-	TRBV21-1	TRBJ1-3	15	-	CASSKGPMGGNTIYF	TGTGCCAGCAGCAAAGGGCCAATGGGCGGAAACACCATATATTTT
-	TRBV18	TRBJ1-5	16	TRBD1	CASSRTGAGGNQPQHF	TGTGCCAGCTCCCGAACAGGGGCGGGCGGGAATCAGCCCCAGCATTTT
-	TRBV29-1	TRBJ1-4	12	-	CSVEDRGEGKHF	TGCAGCGTTGAAGATCGGGGGGAGGGCAAACATTTT
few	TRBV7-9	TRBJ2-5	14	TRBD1	CASSLGGQGRTQYF	TGTGCCAGCAGCTTAGGAGGACAGGGGAGGACCCAGTACTTC
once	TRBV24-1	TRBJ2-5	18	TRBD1	CATSDLPGQGDRIETQYF	TGTGCCACCAGTGATTTACCGGGACAGGGTGATCGGATCGAGACCCAGTACTTC
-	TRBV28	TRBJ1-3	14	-	CASRGGGSGNTIYF	TGTGCCAGCCGTGGGGGGGGCTCTGGAAACACCATATATTTT
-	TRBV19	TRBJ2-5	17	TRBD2	CASSQLAGGLGGKTQYF	TGTGCCAGTAGTCAGCTAGCGGGGGGATTAGGTGGAAAGACCCAGTACTTC
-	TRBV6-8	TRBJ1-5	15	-	CASSGEESIDQPQHF	TGTGCCAGCAGTGGAGAGGAGTCCATAGATCAGCCCCAGCATTTT
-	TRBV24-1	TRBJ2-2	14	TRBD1	CATSDRTGEWELFF	TGTGCCACCAGTGACCGAACAGGGGAGTGGGAGCTGTTTTTT
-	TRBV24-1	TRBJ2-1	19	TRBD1	CATSDTPGQSLSSYNEQFF	TGTGCCACCAGTGATACCCCGGGACAGTCCTTGAGCTCCTACAATGAGCAGTTCTTC
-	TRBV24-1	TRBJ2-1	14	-	CATSQGISYNEQFF	TGTGCCACCTCCCAGGGGATCTCCTACAATGAGCAGTTCTTC
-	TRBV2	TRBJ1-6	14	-	CASTRIPPGSPLHF	TGTGCCAGCACCAGGATCCCTCCTGGGTCACCCCTCCACTTT
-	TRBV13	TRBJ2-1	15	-	CASSSLAASYNEQFF	TGTGCCAGCAGCTCCTTAGCGGCTTCCTACAATGAGCAGTTCTTC
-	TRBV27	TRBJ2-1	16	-	CASGQRQMTSYNEQFF	TGTGCCAGCGGTCAAAGACAGATGACTTCCTACAATGAGCAGTTCTTC
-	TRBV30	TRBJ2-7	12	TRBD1	CAWSRQGYEQYF	TGTGCCTGGAGCCGACAGGGCTACGAGCAGTACTTC
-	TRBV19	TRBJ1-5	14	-	CASSVDSYSQPQHF	TGTGCCAGTAGTGTTGACAGCTACAGTCAGCCCCAGCATTTT
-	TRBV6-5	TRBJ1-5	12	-	CASSPPYQPQHF	TGTGCCAGCTCCCCTCCCTATCAGCCCCAGCATTTT
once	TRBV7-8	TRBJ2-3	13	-	CASSSASWDTQYF	TGTGCCAGCAGCTCCGCGAGTTGGGATACGCAGTATTTT
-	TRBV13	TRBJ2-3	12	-	CASSSGTDTQYF	TGTGCCAGCAGCTCGGGAACGGATACGCAGTATTTT
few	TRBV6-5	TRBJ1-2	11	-	CASTSHYGYTF	TGTGCCAGCACTTCCCACTATGGCTACACCTTC
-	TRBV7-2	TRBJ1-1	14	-	CASSPLMSGTEAFF	TGTGCCAGCAGCCCCCTGATGAGCGGCACTGAAGCTTTCTTT
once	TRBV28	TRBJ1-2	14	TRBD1	CASSPPDRVYGYTF	TGTGCCAGCAGTCCCCCGGACAGGGTCTATGGCTACACCTTC
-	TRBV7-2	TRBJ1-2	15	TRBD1	CASSSRGQGRYGYTF	TGTGCCAGCAGCTCGAGGGGACAGGGGCGCTATGGCTACACCTTC
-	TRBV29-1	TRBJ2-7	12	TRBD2	CSVEAGGGEQYF	TGCAGCGTTGAAGCGGGAGGTGGCGAGCAGTACTTC
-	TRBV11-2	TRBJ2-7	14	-	CASSLWDSSYEQYF	TGTGCCAGCAGCTTGTGGGACTCATCCTACGAGCAGTACTTC
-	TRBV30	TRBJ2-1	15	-	CAWSVMGALYNEQFF	TGTGCCTGGAGTGTAATGGGGGCCCTATACAATGAGCAGTTCTTC
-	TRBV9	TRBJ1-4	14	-	CASSDGNLGEKLFF	TGTGCCAGCAGCGACGGGAATCTTGGCGAAAAACTGTTTTTT
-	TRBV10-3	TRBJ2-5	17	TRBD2	CAISEPGLAGGQETQYF	TGTGCCATCAGTGAACCCGGACTAGCGGGGGGTCAAGAGACCCAGTACTTC
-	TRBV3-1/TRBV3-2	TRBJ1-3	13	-	CASSRKGGNTIYF	TGTGCCAGCAGTAGGAAGGGGGGAAACACCATATATTTT
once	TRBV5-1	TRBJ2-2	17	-	CASSSLFQGIYTGELFF	TGCGCCAGCAGCTCCCTTTTCCAGGGGATCTACACCGGGGAGCTGTTTTTT
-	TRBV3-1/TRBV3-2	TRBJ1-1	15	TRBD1	CASSQTGARGTEAFF	TGTGCCAGCAGCCAGACAGGGGCGCGGGGCACTGAAGCTTTCTTT
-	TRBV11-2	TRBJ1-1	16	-	CASSSNGGIRGAEAFF	TGTGCCAGCAGCTCGAATGGGGGGATTCGAGGGGCTGAAGCTTTCTTT